The 23 T cell receptor beta chains reported below all come from one sample, sequenced in a study of cytomegalovirus exposure and HLA in healthy donors. Use of 60 Vbeta and 13 Jbeta primers characterized the PCR. Libraries were prepared by immunoSEQ multiplex PCR; TCRdb keeps only in-frame clonotypes and omits some of them. The profile shows about 160,000 clones, over 70% of them singletons. The sample was PBMCs. These receptors were obtained from a young man in good health and CMV-seropositive.

The chain couples TRBV4-3 to TRBJ2-1; 8 bases fit TRBD1. CDR3 length: 13 residues. The germline gives CDR1 LGHNA, CDR2 YSLEER. Trimming took 1 base from V and 10 from J; bases not matched to a gene: 3. The CDR3 protein is CASSQGRDREQFF. The CDR3 DNA is TGCGCCAGCAGCCAAGGGCGGGACAGGGAGCAGTTCTTC.

This chain links TRBV6-1 with TRBJ2-3; 8 nucleotides line up with TRBD1. CDR3 length: 16 residues. The trim removed 2 bases at V and 4 bases at J, leaving 8 bases unmatched. In germline, CDR1 is MNHNS, CDR2 SASEGT. The CDR3: CASSERYRGVSDTQYF. The CDR3 DNA sequence: TGTGCCAGCAGTGAAAGATACAGGGGGGTGTCAGATACGCAGTATTTT.

V usage is TRBV9 and J usage is TRBJ2-3, with 7 bases matching TRBD1. Germline loops: CDR1 SGDLS, CDR2 YYNGEE. The V and J ends lost 4 bases and 0 bases, in that order; junction bases with no gene match: 5. The CDR3 spans 15 residues. As DNA, the CDR3 is TGTGCCAGCAGCCGAGAACAGGGGAGCACAGATACGCAGTATTTT. Translating it yields CASSREQGSTDTQYF.

CDR3 in DNA: TGTGCCAGTCGAGCGGGGCCTAGCACAGATACGCAGTATTTT. Translation: CASRAGPSTDTQYF. The chain carries TRBV19 and TRBJ2-3; 7 bases fit TRBD2. The V gene's germline CDR1 is LNHDA and CDR2 SQIVND (reference sequence). This CDR3 spans 14 amino acids. Trimming at V came to 8 bases and at J to 0 bases, leaving 5 bases not matched to a gene.

This rearrangement joins TRBV6-5 to TRBJ1-2; 10 nucleotides match TRBD1. The CDR3 contains 16 residues. With 4 bases clipped from V and 8 bases from J, the junction kept 13 bases outside the gene matches. Per germline, CDR1 MNHEY and CDR2 SVGAGI. The CDR3 loop is CASSLVPSGQGLGYTF. The CDR3 nucleotides read TGTGCCAGCAGTTTGGTGCCTTCGGGACAGGGGTTGGGCTACACCTTC.

The rearrangement links TRBV7-9 to TRBJ2-1; 8 nucleotides agree with TRBD1. Germline lookup yields CDR1 SEHNR and CDR2 FQNEAQ (reference sequence). V was clipped by 1 base and J by 9 bases; unmatched bases: 2. This CDR3 has 13 amino acids. The CDR3 region is CASSLGQGFEQFF. The CDR3 DNA sequence: TGTGCCAGCAGCTTAGGACAGGGGTTTGAGCAGTTCTTC.

The chain has TRBV6-1 and TRBJ2-1; 8 nucleotides agree with TRBD1. Losses at the gene ends were 4 bases for V and 5 bases for J; bases not matched to a gene: 10. The CDR3 is made up of 16 amino acids. The germline V gene encodes CDR1 MNHNS and CDR2 SASEGT. DNA for the CDR3: TGTGCCAGCAGTGGACGGACAGGGTCACTCAACAATGAGCAGTTCTTC. This codes for CASSGRTGSLNNEQFF.

The chain combines TRBV5-1 with TRBJ1-2; 9 bases align to TRBD1. The CDR3 sequence is 16 residues long. V lost 0 bases to trimming and J lost 4 bases; unmatched junction nucleotides: 7. The germline CDR1 and CDR2 sequences are SGHRS and YFSETQ. The CDR3 region is CASSLGTGERFYGYTF. CDR3 in DNA: TGCGCCAGCAGCTTGGGGACAGGGGAGCGCTTCTATGGCTACACCTTC.

The chain carries TRBV18 and TRBJ1-2; D is possibly TRBD1 (5 bases). Looked up from germline, CDR1 is KGHSH and CDR2 is LQKENI. The ends were cut back, 2 bases at V and 8 bases at J, with 9 bases in the middle. The CDR3 spans 12 residues. CDR3 protein: CASSPEGVGYTF. The CDR3 region has the DNA TGTGCCAGCTCACCAGAAGGGGTCGGCTACACCTTC.

The chain has TRBV6-1 and TRBJ1-5, with D perhaps matching TRBD1 (5 bases). The CDR3 has 14 residues. V lost 7 bases and J lost 4, with 14 bases in between. The germline gives CDR1 MNHNS, CDR2 SASEGT. CDR3 coding DNA: TGTGCCAGCAATACCCGGGACTCAAATCAGCCCCAGCATTTT. Amino acid sequence: CASNTRDSNQPQHF.

This chain uses TRBV6-1 with TRBJ2-7; TRBD2 aligns across 7 bases. Germline trimming cut 8 bases from V and 2 bases from J; bases unmatched to any gene: 9. CDR3 length equals 14 residues. Germline CDR1 and CDR2: MNHNS and SASEGT. In nucleotides, the CDR3 is TGTGCCAGCGACGCGACTAGCAGTACCTACGAGCAGTACTTC. Protein: CASDATSSTYEQYF.

In DNA, the CDR3 is TGCAGCGTTGGTCAGGGGAGCCAAGAGACCCAGTACTTC. Translating it yields CSVGQGSQETQYF. The chain carries TRBV29-1 and TRBJ2-5, with D possibly TRBD1 on 6 matching bases. The germline V gene encodes CDR1 SQVTM and CDR2 ANQGSEA. This CDR3 has 13 amino acids. Trimming shortened V by 4 bases and J by 1 base, and 10 bases separated the two germline ends.

As for this clone: One end of the junction is discordant with germline, which a read error may explain. This chain joins TRBV25-1 and TRBJ2-4, with D possibly being TRBD2 (5 bases). The CDR3 totals 15 residues. Germline CDR1 reads MGHDK; CDR2 reads SYGVNS. The CDR3 sequence is CASRESGVAKNIQYF. CDR3 DNA: TGTGCCAGCAGGGAATCCGGGGTAGCCAAAAACATTCAGTACTTC.

The chain combines TRBV9 with TRBJ2-3; a possible D gene is TRBD1 (5 bases). Germline assignment: CDR1 SGDLS and CDR2 YYNGEE. This CDR3 is built from 14 residues. The germline V and J ends were trimmed by 0 bases and 14 bases, with 19 bases remaining between them. The CDR3: CASSVEAGKFQGYF. DNA of the CDR3: TGTGCCAGCAGCGTAGAAGCAGGCAAGTTCCAGGGGTATTTT.

The CDR3 nucleotides read TGTGCCAGCAGCATCGGACTAGCGGGAGGATACGAGCAGTACTTC. It translates to CASSIGLAGGYEQYF. The rearrangement uses TRBV5-4 and TRBJ2-7; 14 positions match TRBD2. This CDR3 region has 15 residues. Germline V gives CDR1 SGHNT, CDR2 YYREEE (reference sequence). V shed 4 bases and J 4 bases; nucleotides not matched to a gene: 4.

The J gene is TRBJ1-4, the V gene TRBV20-1, with D perhaps matching TRBD1 (6 bases). The length of the CDR3 is 11 residues. V was trimmed by 5 bases and J by 7 bases, leaving 8 bases between them. The germline V gene has CDR1 DFQATT and CDR2 SNEGSKA (reference sequence). CDR3 nucleotides: TGCAGTGCTTGGACAGTTGAAAAACTGTTTTTT. Its protein is CSAWTVEKLFF.

The gene calls are TRBV5-8 and TRBJ2-3; D may be TRBD2 (7 bases). The CDR3 spans 16 residues. The germline V gene encodes CDR1 SGHTS and CDR2 YDEGEE. The V end was cut by 0 bases, the J end by 1 base, with 12 bases between. For the CDR3, the DNA is TGTGCCAGCAGCTTGGACAGGGCGGGAGGCACAGATACGCAGTATTTT. Translated: CASSLDRAGGTDTQYF.

This clone was counted once. The chain carries TRBV5-4 and TRBJ1-1; 8 bases map to TRBD1. Germline-derived CDR1 and CDR2 are SGHNT and YYREEE (reference sequence). Trimming removed 2 bases from V and 4 bases from J; junction bases left unmatched: 7. CDR3 length equals 15 residues. The DNA of the CDR3 is TGTGCCAGCAGCTTAGACGGACAGGGACGCACTGAAGCTTTCTTT. Protein sequence: CASSLDGQGRTEAFF.

The chain has TRBV18 and TRBJ2-7, with a tentative D call TRBD1 (6 bases). Germline-derived CDR1 and CDR2 are KGHSH and LQKENI. The CDR3 is 14 amino acids. V lost 1 base and J 3 bases, leaving 10 bases between the germline ends. The CDR3 spells CASSPQGELYEQYF. CDR3 DNA sequence: TGTGCCAGCTCACCACAGGGGGAACTCTACGAGCAGTACTTC.

The CDR3 loop is CSAGQETSFTGELFF. The CDR3 bases are TGCAGCGCCGGACAGGAAACTTCTTTCACCGGGGAGCTGTTTTTT. The gene calls are TRBV29-1 and TRBJ2-2; 7 nucleotides align to TRBD1. The CDR3 loop spans 15 amino acids. The germline gives CDR1 SQVTM, CDR2 ANQGSEA. The J segment lost 4 bases and the V segment lost 7 bases, leaving 12 bases of the junction unmatched.

Concerning this clone: The junction differs from germline at one of its ends, possibly a read error. This chain links TRBV7-9 with TRBJ1-2, with D unclear. This CDR3 has 15 amino acids. Germline V CDR1 and CDR2: SEHNR, FQNEAQ (reference sequence). CDR3 DNA sequence: TGTTCCAGCAACTCAGTTGCTGGAGCTAACTATGGCTACACCTTC. Amino acid sequence: CSSNSVAGANYGYTF.

The rearrangement joins TRBV10-3 to TRBJ2-7, with 10 bases matching TRBD1. CDR3 length equals 14 residues. Germline lookup yields CDR1 ENHRY and CDR2 SYGVKD. The V gene end was trimmed by 5 bases and the J gene end by 4 bases; junction bases not matched to a gene: 5. CDR3 sequence (DNA): TGTGCCATCAGTACTGACAGGGGGCAATACGAGCAGTACTTC. Protein: CAISTDRGQYEQYF.

This sequence joins TRBV10-3 and TRBJ1-2; the match to TRBD1 covers 7 bases. This CDR3 contains 15 residues. J gave up 3 bases and V 6 bases, and 10 bases lay outside the gene matches. The V gene's germline CDR1 is ENHRY and CDR2 SYGVKD. Here the CDR3 reads CAIREGTATHYGYTF. The CDR3 bases are TGTGCCATCAGGGAAGGGACAGCCACTCACTATGGCTACACCTTC.